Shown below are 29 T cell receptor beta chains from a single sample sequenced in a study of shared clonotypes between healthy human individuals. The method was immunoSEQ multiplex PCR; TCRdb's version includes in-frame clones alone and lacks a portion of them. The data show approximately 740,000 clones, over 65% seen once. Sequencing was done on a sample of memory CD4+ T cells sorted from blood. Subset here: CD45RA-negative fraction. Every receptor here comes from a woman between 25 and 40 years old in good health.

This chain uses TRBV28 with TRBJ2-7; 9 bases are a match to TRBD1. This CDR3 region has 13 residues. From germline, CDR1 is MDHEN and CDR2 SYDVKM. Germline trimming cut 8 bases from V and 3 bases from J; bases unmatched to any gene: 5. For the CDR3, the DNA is TGTGCCAGCTCGGGACAGGGTCTCTACGAGCAGTACTTC. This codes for CASSGQGLYEQYF.

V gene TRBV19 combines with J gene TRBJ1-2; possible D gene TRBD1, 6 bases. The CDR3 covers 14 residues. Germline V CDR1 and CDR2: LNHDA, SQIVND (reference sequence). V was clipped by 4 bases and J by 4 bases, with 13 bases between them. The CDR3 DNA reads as TGTGCCAGTAGTACATCGACAGGTACCTATGGCTACACCTTC. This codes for CASSTSTGTYGYTF.

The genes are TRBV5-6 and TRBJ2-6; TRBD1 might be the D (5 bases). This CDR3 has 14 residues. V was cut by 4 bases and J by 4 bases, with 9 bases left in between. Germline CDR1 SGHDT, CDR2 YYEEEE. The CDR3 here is CASSQGSGANVLTF. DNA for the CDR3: TGTGCCAGCAGCCAGGGTTCCGGGGCCAACGTCCTGACTTTC.

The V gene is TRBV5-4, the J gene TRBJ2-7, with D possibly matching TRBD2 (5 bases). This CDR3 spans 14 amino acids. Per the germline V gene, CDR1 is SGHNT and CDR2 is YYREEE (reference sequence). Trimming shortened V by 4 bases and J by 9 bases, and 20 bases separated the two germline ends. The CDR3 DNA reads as TGTGCCAGCAGCGCGGACTGGTCTGAGGGAGTGCAGTACTTC. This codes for CASSADWSEGVQYF.

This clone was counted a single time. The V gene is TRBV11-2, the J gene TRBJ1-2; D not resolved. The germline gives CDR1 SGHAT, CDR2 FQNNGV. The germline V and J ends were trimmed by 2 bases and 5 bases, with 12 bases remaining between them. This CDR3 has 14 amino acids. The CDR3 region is CASSLTPGWYGYTF. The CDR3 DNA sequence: TGTGCCAGCAGCTTAACCCCGGGGTGGTATGGCTACACCTTC.

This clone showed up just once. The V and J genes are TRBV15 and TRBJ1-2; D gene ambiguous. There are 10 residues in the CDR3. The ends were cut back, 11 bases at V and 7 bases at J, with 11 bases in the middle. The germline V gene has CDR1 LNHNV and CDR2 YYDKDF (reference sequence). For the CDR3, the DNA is TGTGCCGCCGACGCCATTGGCTACACCTTC. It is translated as CAADAIGYTF.

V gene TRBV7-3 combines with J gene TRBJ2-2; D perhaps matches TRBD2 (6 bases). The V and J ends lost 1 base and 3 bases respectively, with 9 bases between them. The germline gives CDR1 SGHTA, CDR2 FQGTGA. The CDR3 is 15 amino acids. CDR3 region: CASSLMSGDTGELFF. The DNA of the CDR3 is TGTGCCAGCAGCTTAATGTCGGGAGACACCGGGGAGCTGTTTTTT.

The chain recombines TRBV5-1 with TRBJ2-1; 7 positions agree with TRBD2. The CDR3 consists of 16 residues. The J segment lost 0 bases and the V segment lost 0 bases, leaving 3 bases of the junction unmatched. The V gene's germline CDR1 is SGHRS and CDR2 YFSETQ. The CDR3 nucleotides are TGCGCCAGCAGCTTGGTTGGCGGGGGCTCCTACAATGAGCAGTTCTTC. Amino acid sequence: CASSLVGGGSYNEQFF. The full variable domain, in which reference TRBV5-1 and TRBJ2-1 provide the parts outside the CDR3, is KAGVTQTPRYLIKTRGQQVTLSCSPISGHRSVSWYQQTPGQGLQFLFEYFSETQRNKGNFPGRFSGRQFSNSRSEMNVSTLELGDSALYLCASSLVGGGSYNEQFFGPGTRLTVL.

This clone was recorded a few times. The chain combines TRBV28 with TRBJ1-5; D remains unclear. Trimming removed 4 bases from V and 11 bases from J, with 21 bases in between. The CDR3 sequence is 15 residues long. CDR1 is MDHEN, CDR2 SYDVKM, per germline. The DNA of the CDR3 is TGTGCCAGCAGTTCCCCGACGGAGGCCGCCAGGACCCAGCATTTT. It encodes CASSSPTEAARTQHF. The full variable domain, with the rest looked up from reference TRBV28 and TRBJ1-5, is DVKVTQSSRYLVKRTGEKVFLECVQDMDHENMFWYRQDPGLGLRLIYFSYDVKMKEKGDIPEGYSVSREKKERFSLILESASTNQTSMYLCASSSPTEAARTQHFGDGTRLSIL.

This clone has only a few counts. CDR3: CASSAQGGQPQHF. CDR3 DNA sequence: TGTGCCAGCAGCGCGCAGGGGGGGCAGCCCCAGCATTTT. This chain joins TRBV7-9 and TRBJ1-5; 7 bases agree with TRBD1. The V segment lost 5 bases and the J segment 7 bases; nucleotides outside the gene matches: 5. This CDR3 region has 13 residues. The V gene's germline CDR1 is SEHNR and CDR2 FQNEAQ (reference sequence).

The chain's CDR3 is CASWDRDSYEQYF. The CDR3 coding sequence is TGCGCCAGCTGGGACAGAGATTCCTACGAGCAGTACTTC. The V call is TRBV5-1, the J call TRBJ2-7, with 7 bases fitting TRBD1. This CDR3 is built from 13 residues. J gave up 1 base and V 7 bases, and 5 bases lay outside the gene matches. Germline V gene data show CDR1 as SGHRS and CDR2 as YFSETQ.

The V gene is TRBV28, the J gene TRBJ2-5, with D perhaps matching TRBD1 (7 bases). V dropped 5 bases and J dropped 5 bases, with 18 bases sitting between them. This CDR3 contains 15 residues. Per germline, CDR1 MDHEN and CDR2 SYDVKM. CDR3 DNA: TGTGCCAGCAGTGAGACAGGGCTGGAGGGGGAGACCCAGTACTTC. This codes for CASSETGLEGETQYF.

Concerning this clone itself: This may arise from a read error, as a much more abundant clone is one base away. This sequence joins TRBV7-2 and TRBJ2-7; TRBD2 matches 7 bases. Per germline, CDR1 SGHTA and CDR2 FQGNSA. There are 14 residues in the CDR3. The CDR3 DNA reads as TGTGCCAGCAGCGCCCAGCGGGACTCCTACCAGCAGTACTTC. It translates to CASSAQRDSYQQYF.

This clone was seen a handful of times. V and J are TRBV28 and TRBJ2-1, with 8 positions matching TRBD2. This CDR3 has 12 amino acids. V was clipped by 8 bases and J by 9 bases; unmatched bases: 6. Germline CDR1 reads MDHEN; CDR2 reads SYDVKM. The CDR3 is CASYSGNGEQFF. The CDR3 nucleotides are TGTGCCAGCTATAGCGGGAATGGTGAGCAGTTCTTC.

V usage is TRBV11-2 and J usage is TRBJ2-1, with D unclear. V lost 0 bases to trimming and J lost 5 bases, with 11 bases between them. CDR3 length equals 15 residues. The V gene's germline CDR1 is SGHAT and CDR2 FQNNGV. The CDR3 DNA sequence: TGTGCCAGCAGCTTAGATCGGCTCGTTAACAATGAGCAGTTCTTC. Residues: CASSLDRLVNNEQFF. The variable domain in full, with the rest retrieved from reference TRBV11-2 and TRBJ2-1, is EAGVAQSPRYKIIEKRQSVAFWCNPISGHATLYWYQQILGQGPKLLIQFQNNGVVDDSQLPKDRFSAERLKGVDSTLKIQPAKLEDSAVYLCASSLDRLVNNEQFFGPGTRLTVL.

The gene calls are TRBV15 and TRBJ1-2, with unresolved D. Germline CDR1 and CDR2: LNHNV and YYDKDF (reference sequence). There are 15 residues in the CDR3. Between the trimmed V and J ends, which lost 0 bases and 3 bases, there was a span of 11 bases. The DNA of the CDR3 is TGTGCCACCAGCAGAGATCCCCCGAACTACTATGGCTACACCTTC. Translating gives CATSRDPPNYYGYTF.

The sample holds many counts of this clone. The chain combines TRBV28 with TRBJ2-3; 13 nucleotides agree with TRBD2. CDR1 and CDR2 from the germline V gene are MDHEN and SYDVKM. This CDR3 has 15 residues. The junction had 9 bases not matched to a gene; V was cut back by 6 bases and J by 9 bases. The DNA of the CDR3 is TGTGCCAGCAGGTTGGGGGTGGGACTAGCGGGAACGCAGTATTTT. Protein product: CASRLGVGLAGTQYF. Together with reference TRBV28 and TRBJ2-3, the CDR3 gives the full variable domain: DVKVTQSSRYLVKRTGEKVFLECVQDMDHENMFWYRQDPGLGLRLIYFSYDVKMKEKGDIPEGYSVSREKKERFSLILESASTNQTSMYLCASRLGVGLAGTQYFGPGTRLTVL.

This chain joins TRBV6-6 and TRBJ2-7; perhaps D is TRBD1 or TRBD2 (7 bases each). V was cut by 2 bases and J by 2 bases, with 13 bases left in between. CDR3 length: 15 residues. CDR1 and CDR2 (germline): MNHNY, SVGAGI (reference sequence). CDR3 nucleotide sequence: TGTGCCAGCAGTTACGGGCAGGGGGGGACCTACGAGCAGTACTTC. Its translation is CASSYGQGGTYEQYF.

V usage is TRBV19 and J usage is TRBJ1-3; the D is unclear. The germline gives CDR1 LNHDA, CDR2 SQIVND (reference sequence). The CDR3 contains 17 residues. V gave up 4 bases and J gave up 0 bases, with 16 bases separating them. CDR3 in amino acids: CASSTSRQVDSGNTIYF. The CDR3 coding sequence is TGTGCCAGTAGTACTTCCCGCCAGGTGGACTCTGGAAACACCATATATTTT.

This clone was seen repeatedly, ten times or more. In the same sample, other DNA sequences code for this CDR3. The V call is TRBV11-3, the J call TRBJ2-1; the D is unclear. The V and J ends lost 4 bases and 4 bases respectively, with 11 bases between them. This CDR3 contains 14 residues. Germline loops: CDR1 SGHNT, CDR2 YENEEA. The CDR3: CASSSAGGYNEQFF. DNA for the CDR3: TGTGCCAGCAGCTCAGCTGGCGGTTACAATGAGCAGTTCTTC.

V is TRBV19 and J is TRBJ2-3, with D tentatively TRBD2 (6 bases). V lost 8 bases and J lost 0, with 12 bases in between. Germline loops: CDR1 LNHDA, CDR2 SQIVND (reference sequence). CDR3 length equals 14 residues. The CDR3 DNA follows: TGTGCCAGTCGGCTCAGCGGGAGCACAGATACGCAGTATTTT. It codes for CASRLSGSTDTQYF. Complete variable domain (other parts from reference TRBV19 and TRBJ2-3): DGGITQSPKYLFRKEGQNVTLSCEQNLNHDAMYWYRQDPGQGLRLIYYSQIVNDFQKGDIAEGYSVSREKKESFPLTVTSAQKNPTAFYLCASRLSGSTDTQYFGPGTRLTVL.

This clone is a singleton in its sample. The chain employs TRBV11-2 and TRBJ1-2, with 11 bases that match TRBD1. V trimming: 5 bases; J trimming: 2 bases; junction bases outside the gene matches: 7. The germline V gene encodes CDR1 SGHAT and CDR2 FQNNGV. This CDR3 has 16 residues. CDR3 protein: CASSHYRDRGNYGYTF. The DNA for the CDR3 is TGTGCCAGCAGCCATTATAGGGACAGGGGGAACTATGGCTACACCTTC.

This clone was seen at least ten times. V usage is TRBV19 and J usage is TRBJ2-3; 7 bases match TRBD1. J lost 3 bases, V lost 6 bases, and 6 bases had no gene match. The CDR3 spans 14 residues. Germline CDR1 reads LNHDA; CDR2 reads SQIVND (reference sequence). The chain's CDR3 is CASRVTGSTDTQYF. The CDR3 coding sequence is TGTGCCAGTAGAGTGACAGGGTCTACAGATACGCAGTATTTT. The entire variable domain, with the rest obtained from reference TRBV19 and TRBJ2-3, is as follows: DGGITQSPKYLFRKEGQNVTLSCEQNLNHDAMYWYRQDPGQGLRLIYYSQIVNDFQKGDIAEGYSVSREKKESFPLTVTSAQKNPTAFYLCASRVTGSTDTQYFGPGTRLTVL.

CDR3 amino acids: CASSLALGAIETQYF. The CDR3 DNA is TGCGCCAGCAGCTTGGCCCTAGGGGCCATTGAGACCCAGTACTTC. The J gene is TRBJ2-5, the V gene TRBV5-1, with a tentative D call TRBD1 (5 bases). The V end was cut by 0 bases, the J end by 5 bases, with 14 bases between. The germline V gene has CDR1 SGHRS and CDR2 YFSETQ. This CDR3 has 15 residues.

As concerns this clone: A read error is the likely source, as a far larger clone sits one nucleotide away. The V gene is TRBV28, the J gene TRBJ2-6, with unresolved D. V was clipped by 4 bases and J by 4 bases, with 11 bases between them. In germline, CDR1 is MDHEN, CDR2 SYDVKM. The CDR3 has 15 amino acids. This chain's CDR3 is CASSWVGGGANVLTF. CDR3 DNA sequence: TGTGCCAGCAGTTGGGTTGGTGGGGGGGCCAACGTCCTGACTTTC.

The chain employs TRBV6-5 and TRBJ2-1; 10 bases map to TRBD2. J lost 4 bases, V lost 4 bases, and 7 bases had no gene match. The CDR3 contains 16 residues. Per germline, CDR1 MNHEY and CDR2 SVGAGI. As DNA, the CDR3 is TGTGCCAGCAGTTCTGGAGCGGGAGGGGGTTACAATGAGCAGTTCTTC. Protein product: CASSSGAGGGYNEQFF.

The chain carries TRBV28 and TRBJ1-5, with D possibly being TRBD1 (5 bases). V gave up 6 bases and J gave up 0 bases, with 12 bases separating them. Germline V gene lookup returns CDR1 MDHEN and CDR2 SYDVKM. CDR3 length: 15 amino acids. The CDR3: CASRPHQGSNQPQHF. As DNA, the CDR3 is TGTGCCAGCAGACCGCACCAGGGTAGCAATCAGCCCCAGCATTTT.

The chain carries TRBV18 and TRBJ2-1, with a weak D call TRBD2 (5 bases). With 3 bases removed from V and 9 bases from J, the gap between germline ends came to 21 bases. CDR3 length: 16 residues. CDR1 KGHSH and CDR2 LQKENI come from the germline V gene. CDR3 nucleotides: TGTGCCAGCTCACCTCTCGCTTCGGGTAGCGAGCGTGAGCAGTTCTTC. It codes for CASSPLASGSEREQFF.

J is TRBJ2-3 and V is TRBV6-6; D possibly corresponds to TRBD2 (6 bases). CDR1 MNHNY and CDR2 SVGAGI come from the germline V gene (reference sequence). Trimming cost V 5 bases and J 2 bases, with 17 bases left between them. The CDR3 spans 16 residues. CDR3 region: CASSPFGAGFTDTQYF. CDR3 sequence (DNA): TGTGCCAGCAGTCCCTTCGGGGCGGGGTTCACAGATACGCAGTATTTT.